This T cell receptor (beta chain) was observed in a study of technical replicates of blood from several donors. This CDR3 has 13 amino acids. Per the germline V gene, CDR1 is MNHNY and CDR2 is SVGAGI (reference sequence). V lost 8 bases, J lost 8 bases, and 6 bases stayed unmatched. The data were produced by immunoSEQ multiplex PCR, yet TCRdb's version contains in-frame clones alone and is incomplete. The data contain approximately 92,000 clones, roughly 96% of them seen just once; the ten biggest clones take up 0.21%. The material sequenced was T cells isolated from PBMCs. This sequence originates from a human donor in good health. This chain connects TRBV6-6 to TRBJ1-4, with TRBD1 matching 9 bases. The CDR3 reads CASRGQGGEKLFF. The CDR3 nucleotides read TGTGCCAGCCGGGGACAGGGAGGGGAAAAACTGTTTTTT.